Listed below are T cell receptor beta chains from one sample, sequenced in a study of OX40 agonist ivuxolimab in advanced cancers. The repertoire was sequenced with immunoSEQ multiplex PCR; TCRdb's copy has only in-frame clones and lacks some. This table has over 50,000 clones, more than 70% appearing once. The source material was CD4+ or CD8+ T cells sorted from blood, sampled in a trial of the OX40 agonist ivuxolimab. The receptors shown here come from an adult with an advanced solid tumor such as melanoma, head and neck, liver or kidney cancer. The CDR3 runs from the conserved cysteine through the conserved F or W. The order of the fields is D gene, J gene, clone size, V gene, CDR3 DNA, CDR3 protein. The D gene is left open where the match is weak. Size values are once, few and many counts, or a class for expanded clones, and some rows have none.

.	TRBJ2-2	.	TRBV2	TGTGCCAGCAGAGACAGGGGACTAACCGGGGAGCTGTTTTTT	CASRDRGLTGELFF
.	TRBJ1-3	.	TRBV7-2	TGTGCCAGCAGCTTAAGTGGCCGGAGCTCTGGAAACACCATATATTTT	CASSLSGRSSGNTIYF
.	TRBJ2-3	once	TRBV5-1	TGCGCCAGCAGCGAAAACCGGGACGGTAGCACAGATACGCAGTATTTT	CASSENRDGSTDTQYF
.	TRBJ1-4	.	TRBV11-2	TGTGCCACCAGTTTGTCGGGCGGTAATGAAAAACTGTTTTTT	CATSLSGGNEKLFF
.	TRBJ1-3	.	TRBV5-5	TGTGCCAGCAGCTTTATCGAGGGAGGAAACACCATATATTTT	CASSFIEGGNTIYF
.	TRBJ2-3	.	TRBV2	TGTGCCAGCAGTCAAAGAGTGGTAGATACGCAGTATTTT	CASSQRVVDTQYF
.	TRBJ2-1	.	TRBV2	TGTGCCGGACAGTCCGATTGGGCCAATGAGCAGTTCTTC	CAGQSDWANEQFF
TRBD1	TRBJ1-4	.	TRBV18	TGTGCCAGCTCATCGAATCCGGGACAGGATAATGAAAAACTGTTTTTT	CASSSNPGQDNEKLFF
.	TRBJ2-1	.	TRBV5-1	TGCGCCAGCAGCTCACAGGGTAATGAGCAGTTCTTC	CASSSQGNEQFF
.	TRBJ2-3	few	TRBV11-3	TGTGCCAGCAGCTTATGGTCCCGGGTCACAGATACGCAGTATTTT	CASSLWSRVTDTQYF
.	TRBJ1-4	.	TRBV30	TGTGCCTGGAGTGTCCATGGGGAGGATGAAAAACTGTTTTTT	CAWSVHGEDEKLFF
TRBD2	TRBJ2-1	.	TRBV7-6	TGTGCCAGCAGCTCGGGACTAGCGGGGGGGGAGCAGTTCTTC	CASSSGLAGGEQFF
TRBD2	TRBJ2-5	.	TRBV7-2	TGTGCCAGCAGCTTAAGAACTCTAGCGGAGGCCGGGGAGACCCAGTACTTC	CASSLRTLAEAGETQYF
.	TRBJ1-1	.	TRBV7-2	TGTGCCAGCAGCTTGGCGGGGGACACTGAAGCTTTCTTT	CASSLAGDTEAFF